This TCR beta chain was sequenced in a study of glioma-infiltrating T cells after dendritic cell vaccination (dated by TCRdb to the mid-2010s). About the investigation overall: Of the roughly 15 glioblastoma patients in the cohort, all drawn from Phase I and II dendritic cell vaccination trials, 9 were newly diagnosed and 6 had recurrent disease. Between the early 2000s and the early 2010s, the patients were given dendritic cell vaccination pulsed with autologous tumor lysate. The vaccine was prepared from monocyte-derived dendritic cells that were cultured for roughly 7 days with IL-4 and GM-CSF and then pulsed overnight with autologous tumor lysate. Each patient got three intradermal injections of the dendritic cell vaccine, spaced at biweekly intervals, in the arm below the axilla. In glioblastoma patients vaccinated with dendritic cells, deep sequencing of TCR beta CDR3 regions served to measure tumor-infiltrating lymphocyte content and to compare repertoires between tumor and blood. TCR sequencing metrics, including TIL content and tumor-blood repertoire overlap, were correlated with survival after dendritic cell vaccination.

The sample's time point, from its label and the paper: after dendritic cell vaccination, including at tumor progression/relapse. Patients were selected on the basis of adequate residual fresh-frozen tumor tissue and more than two years of available survival data. Molecular status otherwise varied across the glioblastoma patients, but none of them carried an isocitrate dehydrogenase mutation. PBMC were collected before vaccination, two weeks after the third vaccination, and at tumor progression when it occurred. The Qiagen DNeasy Blood extraction Kit was used for extraction of genomic DNA. The V end gives up 3 bases and the J end 3 bases, leaving 0 bases in the junction not matched to a gene. The germline V gene specifies SGHVS as CDR1 and FQNEAQ as CDR2. The CDR3 sequence holds 13 residues, the cysteine and phenylalanine included. The entry retains the CDR3 DNA only, 39 bases that are in frame from base 1.

On the study overall, not on this receptor specifically: TCR clonality showed no direct relationship with survival, which suggests that a diverse polyclonal response may be important. Higher estimated pretreatment TIL content predicted longer time to progression and overall survival after dendritic cell vaccination. The TCR overlap response model with three groups was called speculative and said to need prospective validation. The cohort was small and heterogeneous, with few patients having full blood and tumor sets and even fewer initial-recurrent tumor pairs.

This clone appeared a few times. Its antigen is not yet known. Per-nucleotide qualities are absent, and no much larger clonotype sits a single base away. Using the immunoSEQ assay, TCRB CDR3 regions were amplified from 1.5 to 2 micrograms of genomic DNA, or from all available DNA when less than that was on hand. Multiplex PCR used 60 forward primers for TCR V beta segments and 13 reverse primers for J beta segments. To estimate the number of reads per starting template, synthetic control templates were added to each sample at limiting dilution. The Illumina HiSeq System generated sequencing reads of 87 bp. Turning to the authors' computational methods: PCR and sequencing errors were removed by merging closely related sequences with a nearest neighbor algorithm. TCR overlap was defined as the percentage of unique tumor TCR beta sequences that were also found in the peripheral blood of the same patient. TCRdb's version of the immuneACCESS table is confined to in-frame rearrangements and falls short of the full clone set. An unresolved V gene accounts for under half of the shortfall where checked; the remainder is of unknown origin. The DNA gave D and trimming, while V, J and clone size come from that table. This sample comprises roughly 85,000 clones, around 85% of them detected only once. Around 8% of the sample goes to the ten largest clones.

This receptor was taken from a human donor with glioblastoma. Sequences were derived from blood, sampled after dendritic cell vaccination. Rearrangement joined TRBV7-8 to TRBJ2-7; 9 middle bases align to TRBD1. The CDR3 region: CASSLDRGYEQYF. The bases read TGTGCCAGCAGCTTGGACAGGGGCTACGAGCAGTACTTC.